This TCR beta chain emerged from a study of OX40 agonist ivuxolimab in advanced cancers. The study, taken as a whole, reports: Researchers report that CD8+ T cells had, on average, more expanded clones than CD4+.

With regard to this clone: Its antigen is as yet unknown.

The protocol was immunoSEQ multiplex PCR, while the TCRdb copy is restricted to in-frame clones and leaves out a portion. The repertoire holds nearly 65,000 clones, with around 93% as singletons. There are 18 residues in the CDR3. With V trimmed by 0 bases and J by 4 bases, 8 bases remained unmatched. Germline V gene data show CDR1 as MNHNS and CDR2 as SASEGT. The chain is built from TRBV6-1 and TRBJ2-1; TRBD2 matches at 11 bases. The starting material was CD4+ or CD8+ T cells sorted from blood, obtained in a trial of the OX40 agonist ivuxolimab. This TCR derives from an adult with an advanced solid tumor such as melanoma, head and neck, liver or kidney cancer. CDR3 bases: TGTGCCAGCAGTGAAGCGCTTCTGGGGACTAGCGGATACAATGAGCAGTTCTTC. Translating it yields CASSEALLGTSGYNEQFF.